The entry that follows covers one TCR beta chain sequence. This clone was seen more than once but under ten times. There is no known antigen for this receptor. No qualities accompany the bases; no much larger clone lies one base away. V lost 7 bases and J lost 3 bases; the stretch between them is 12 bases long. CDR1 and CDR2 are drawn from the germline V gene: MNHEY, SVGAGI. The CDR3, cysteine through phenylalanine, is 14 amino acids long. The DNA shown is the 42-base CDR3, in frame from base 1. The source of the sample is a study of blood T cell repertoires in COVID-19 (dated by TCRdb to the early 2020s). With respect to the entire study: Samples covering the acute and convalescent phases of COVID-19 were provided by collaborators in the United States, Italy and Spain. The material from the prospective study consisted of cDNA or gDNA derived from T cells, B-cell-depleted T cells, or PBMCs. Deeply sampled blood TCRbeta repertoires from subjects exposed to, actively infected with, or recovered from COVID-19 were included in the dataset. The repertoires were made available in a free public database intended to serve as a resource for research on the immune response to SARS-CoV-2. The samples were drawn from the first 160 participants of the ongoing ImmuneRACE study and from some 1,300 subjects provided by 6 global collaborators. Sample metadata almost always included a de-identified subject ID, COVID-19 status, age in years and sex. Where HLA class I and class II types were available, the types were taken from metadata supplied by the sample provider, not from assay-based typing. On the study overall, not on this receptor specifically: The quantity of clinical and demographic metadata differed by source and by participant and was supplied without curation.

The collaborating institutions used their own protocols to collect whole blood in K2EDTA tubes. For TCRbeta analysis, collaborator samples were shipped as frozen whole blood, as isolated PBMCs, or as DNA extracted from either sample type. TCRbeta CDR3 regions were amplified from genomic DNA by means of the immunoSEQ Assay, a bias-controlled multiplex PCR. Concerning the study's data processing: Within the assay, amplification of reference gene primers was used to estimate how many nucleated cells each sample contained. Sequence reads were collapsed and filtered to measure the absolute abundance of every unique TCRbeta CDR3 rearrangement. Productive Simpson clonality was computed per sample as the square root of Simpson's diversity index over productive rearrangements. TCRdb carries this immuneACCESS record with in-frame sequences only. Its versions omit some clonotypes, under half of them owing to an unresolved V gene in the studies checked, with the rest unexplained. The V and J calls and clone size are taken from that table; D and trimming were inferred from the DNA. Recorded for this sample are about 200,000 clones; about 80% of them occurred a single time. About 2.7% of the sample is taken by the ten largest.

The sequenced sample consisted of peripheral blood. Recombination linked TRBV6-5 to TRBJ2-2; the D gene is perhaps TRBD2, on 6 matching bases. This clonotype was sampled from a woman aged 35 to 49 with active or convalescent COVID-19. The CDR3 here reads CASKLAPDTGELFF. The base sequence is TGTGCCAGCAAACTAGCCCCCGACACCGGGGAGCTGTTTTTT.